A single sample gave rise to the 11 T cell receptor beta chains below, sequenced in a study of Ad26.COV2.S vaccination and SARS-CoV-2 variants (dated by TCRdb to the early 2020s). Read against the paper, the sample's treatment or condition label means: over 15 received Ad26.COV2.S at low or high dose, single or two shots; about 5 received placebo; per-sample allocation not given. For vaccine and placebo recipients, repertoires were sequenced using samples collected on day 63 after the first injection. The library came from the immunoSEQ multiplex PCR assay. TCRdb mirrors the immuneACCESS table, restricted to in-frame sequences. Some clones are absent from its copies; in checked studies, under half trace to an unresolved V gene, and the reason for the others is unknown. The sample table lists more than 300,000 clones, 86% of them with a count of one. Approximately 1.9% of the sample goes to the ten largest clones.

Specimen: peripheral blood, collected in a trial of Ad26.COV2.S vaccine versus placebo. These receptors were collected from a person between 18 and 65 years old who received the Ad26.COV2.S COVID-19 vaccine or a placebo.

V is TRBV4-1 and J is TRBJ1-4, with a tentative D call TRBD1 (5 bases). CDR3 length: 14 residues. Germline assignment: CDR1 MGHRA and CDR2 YSYEKL. Trimming took 0 bases from V and 7 from J, leaving 9 bases between them. CDR3: CASSQEGRAEKLFF. DNA for the CDR3: TGCGCCAGCAGCCAAGAGGGCAGGGCTGAAAAACTGTTTTTT.

This chain links TRBV18 with TRBJ2-2, with 10 nucleotides matching TRBD1. Germline V gene lookup returns CDR1 KGHSH and CDR2 LQKENI. CDR3 length: 16 amino acids. With V trimmed by 3 bases and J by 4 bases, 5 bases remained unmatched. The CDR3 region has the DNA TGTGCCAGCTCACCTTTTCGACAGGGGGCCACCGGGGAGCTGTTTTTT. Residues: CASSPFRQGATGELFF.

The genes are TRBV5-1 and TRBJ2-3; TRBD2 aligns across 12 bases. CDR1 SGHRS and CDR2 YFSETQ come from the germline V gene. The CDR3 extends over 14 amino acids. V was pared by 5 bases and J by 3 bases, with 1 base of the junction left unmatched. The CDR3 loop reads CASRTSGGTDTQYF. The CDR3 nucleotides are TGCGCCAGCAGGACTAGCGGGGGAACAGATACGCAGTATTTT.

In this sample, this clone turned up once. This chain links TRBV9 with TRBJ1-1, with D perhaps TRBD1 (5 bases). From germline, CDR1 is SGDLS and CDR2 YYNGEE. V lost 0 bases to trimming and J lost 5 bases, with 14 bases between them. The CDR3 loop spans 15 amino acids. The CDR3 here is CASSVGGQGGTEAFF. The CDR3 DNA sequence: TGTGCCAGCAGCGTAGGAGGGCAGGGAGGGACTGAAGCTTTCTTT. Full variable domain (remainder filled in from reference TRBV9 and TRBJ1-1): DSGVTQTPKHLITATGQRVTLRCSPRSGDLSVYWYQQSLDQGLQFLIQYYNGEERAKGNILERFSAQQFPDLHSELNLSSLELGDSALYFCASSVGGQGGTEAFFGQGTRLTVV.

The J gene is TRBJ1-1, the V gene TRBV6-6, with D hard to call. The ends were cut back, 7 bases at V and 1 base at J, with 13 bases in the middle. The CDR3 has 14 residues. Germline CDR1 is MNHNY and CDR2 is SVGAGI (reference sequence). Written as DNA, the CDR3 is TGTGCCAGCATCCTAGGAGGGTCGAACACTGAAGCTTTCTTT. Protein sequence: CASILGGSNTEAFF.

The rearrangement joins TRBV11-2 to TRBJ1-6, with D uncertain. Germline values: CDR1 SGHAT, CDR2 FQNNGV. The CDR3 sequence is 15 residues long. Trimming removed 1 base at V and 15 bases at J, with 19 bases between. CDR3 residues: CASSLVKQRVGFLHF. The CDR3 nucleotides read TGTGCCAGCAGCTTAGTAAAACAGAGAGTGGGATTCCTCCACTTT. The full variable domain, with the rest looked up from reference TRBV11-2 and TRBJ1-6, is EAGVAQSPRYKIIEKRQSVAFWCNPISGHATLYWYQQILGQGPKLLIQFQNNGVVDDSQLPKDRFSAERLKGVDSTLKIQPAKLEDSAVYLCASSLVKQRVGFLHFGNGTRLTVT.

This rearrangement joins TRBV5-1 to TRBJ2-5, with no clear D. The CDR3 runs to 13 residues. Between the trimmed V and J ends, which lost 4 bases and 5 bases, there was a span of 12 bases. The V gene's germline CDR1 is SGHRS and CDR2 YFSETQ. CDR3 residues: CASSQVGSETQYF. In nucleotides, the CDR3 is TGCGCCAGCAGCCAGGTGGGGTCGGAGACCCAGTACTTC.

V is TRBV5-6 and J is TRBJ2-7, with 7 bases identical to TRBD1. V gave up 5 bases and J gave up 4 bases; unmatched junction bases: 9. CDR3 size: 14 residues. Germline V gene lookup returns CDR1 SGHDT and CDR2 YYEEEE. Written as DNA, the CDR3 is TGTGCCAGCAGGGCGACAGGGATTAGGTACGAGCAGTACTTC. Its translation is CASRATGIRYEQYF. Variable domain in full (rest from reference TRBV5-6 and TRBJ2-7): DAGVTQSPTHLIKTRGQQVTLRCSPKSGHDTVSWYQQALGQGPQFIFQYYEEEERQRGNFPDRFSGHQFPNYSSELNVNALLLGDSALYLCASRATGIRYEQYFGPGTRLTVT.

The chain recombines TRBV6-5 with TRBJ1-6, with D hard to call. The CDR3 runs to 15 residues. CDR1 and CDR2 (germline): MNHEY, SVGAGI. Trimming shortened V by 6 bases and J by 6 bases, and 15 bases separated the two germline ends. CDR3 sequence: CASRFSWVTNSPLHF. In DNA form, the CDR3 reads TGTGCCAGCAGATTTAGTTGGGTGACTAATTCACCCCTCCACTTT.

The chain carries TRBV6-5 and TRBJ1-3, with D uncertain. In germline, CDR1 is MNHEY, CDR2 SVGAGI. CDR3 length: 16 residues. The V end lost 2 bases, the J end lost 1 base, and 12 bases lay between the germline ends. CDR3 amino acids: CASSYGGGKSGNTIYF. CDR3 nucleotide sequence: TGTGCCAGCAGTTACGGAGGCGGCAAATCTGGAAACACCATATATTTT.

The gene calls are TRBV30 and TRBJ1-4; D not resolved. From germline, CDR1 is GTSNPN and CDR2 SVGIG (reference sequence). The CDR3 is 13 amino acids. Trimming removed 0 bases at V and 8 bases at J, with 10 bases between. In nucleotides, the CDR3 is TGTGCCTGGAGTGTGCCCCCGTGGGAAAAACTGTTTTTT. This sequence encodes CAWSVPPWEKLFF.